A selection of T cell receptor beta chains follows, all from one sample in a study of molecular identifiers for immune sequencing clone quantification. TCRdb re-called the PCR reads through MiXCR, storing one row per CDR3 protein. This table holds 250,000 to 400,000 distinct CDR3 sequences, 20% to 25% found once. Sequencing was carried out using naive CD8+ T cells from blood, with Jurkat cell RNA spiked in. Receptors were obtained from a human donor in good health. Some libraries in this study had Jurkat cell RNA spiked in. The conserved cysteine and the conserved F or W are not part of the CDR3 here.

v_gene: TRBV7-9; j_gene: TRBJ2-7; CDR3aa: ASSSSSGVSGQY
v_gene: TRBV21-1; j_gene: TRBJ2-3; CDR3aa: ASSKVSLAGGDTDTQY
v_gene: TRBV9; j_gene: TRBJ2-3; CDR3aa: ASSVGPDKSSTDTQY
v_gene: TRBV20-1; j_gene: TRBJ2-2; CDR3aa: SARDIAGGTGELF
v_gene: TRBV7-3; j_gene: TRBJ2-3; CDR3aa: ASSSLAGGADTQY
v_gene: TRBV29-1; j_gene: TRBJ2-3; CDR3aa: SVEISASGGFTDTQY
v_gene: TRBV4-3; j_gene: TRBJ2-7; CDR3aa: ASSQDRTGPGPYEQY
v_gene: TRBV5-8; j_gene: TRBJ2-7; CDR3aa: ASSPIGTAYEQY
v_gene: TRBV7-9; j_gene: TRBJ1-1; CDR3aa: ASSPPGFTEAF
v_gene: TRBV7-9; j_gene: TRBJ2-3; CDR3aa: ASSRDPGLAGTDTQY
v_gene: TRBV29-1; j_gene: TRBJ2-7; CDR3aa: GVLGSGTGLYEQY
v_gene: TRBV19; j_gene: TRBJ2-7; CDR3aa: ASSPRSVYEQY
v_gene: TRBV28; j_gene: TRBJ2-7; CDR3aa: ASSRTIRSYEQY
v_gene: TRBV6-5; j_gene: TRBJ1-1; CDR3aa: ASRQMNTEAF
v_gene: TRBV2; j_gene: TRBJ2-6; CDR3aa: ATLTVPDSGANVLT
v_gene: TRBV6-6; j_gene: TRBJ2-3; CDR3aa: ASSWSGGYTDTQY
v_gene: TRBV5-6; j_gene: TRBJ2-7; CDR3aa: ASSLVESPYEQY
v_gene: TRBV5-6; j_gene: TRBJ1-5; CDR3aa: ASSSTQGYNQPQH
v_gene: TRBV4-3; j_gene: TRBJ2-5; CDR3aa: ASSQEHRSSDQETQY
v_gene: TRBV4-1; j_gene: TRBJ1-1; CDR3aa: ASSQVFPLNTEAF
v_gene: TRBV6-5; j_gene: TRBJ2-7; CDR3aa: ASSYLDGSSYEQY
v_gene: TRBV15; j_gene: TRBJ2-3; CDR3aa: ATSRVGGTDTQY
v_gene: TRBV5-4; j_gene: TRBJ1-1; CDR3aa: ASSLGAAEAF
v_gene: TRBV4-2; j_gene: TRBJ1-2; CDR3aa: ASSQEGVSGAGYT
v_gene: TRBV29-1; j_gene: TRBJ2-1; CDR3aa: SVEGHGRQGRELSNEQF
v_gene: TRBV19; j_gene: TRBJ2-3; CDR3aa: ASSIIGGDTQY
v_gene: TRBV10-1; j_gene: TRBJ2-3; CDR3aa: ASSELDRSTDTQY
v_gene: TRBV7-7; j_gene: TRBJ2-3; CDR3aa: ASSPWLTDTQY
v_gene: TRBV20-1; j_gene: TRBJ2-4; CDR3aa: SARAFLVNIQY
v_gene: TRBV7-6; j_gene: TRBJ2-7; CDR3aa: ASSSRPDEQY
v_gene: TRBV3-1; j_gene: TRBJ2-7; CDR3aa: ASSQGDKASRHSYEQY
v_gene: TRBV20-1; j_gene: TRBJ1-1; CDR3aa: SARPLGLEAF
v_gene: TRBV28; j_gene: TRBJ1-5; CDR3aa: ASSLWGESNQPQH
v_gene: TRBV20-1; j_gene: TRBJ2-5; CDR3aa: SASKTGVVRGTQY
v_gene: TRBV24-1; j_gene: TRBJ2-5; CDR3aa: ATMGLASLDQY
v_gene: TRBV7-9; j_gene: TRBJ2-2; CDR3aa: ASSSRLTGELF